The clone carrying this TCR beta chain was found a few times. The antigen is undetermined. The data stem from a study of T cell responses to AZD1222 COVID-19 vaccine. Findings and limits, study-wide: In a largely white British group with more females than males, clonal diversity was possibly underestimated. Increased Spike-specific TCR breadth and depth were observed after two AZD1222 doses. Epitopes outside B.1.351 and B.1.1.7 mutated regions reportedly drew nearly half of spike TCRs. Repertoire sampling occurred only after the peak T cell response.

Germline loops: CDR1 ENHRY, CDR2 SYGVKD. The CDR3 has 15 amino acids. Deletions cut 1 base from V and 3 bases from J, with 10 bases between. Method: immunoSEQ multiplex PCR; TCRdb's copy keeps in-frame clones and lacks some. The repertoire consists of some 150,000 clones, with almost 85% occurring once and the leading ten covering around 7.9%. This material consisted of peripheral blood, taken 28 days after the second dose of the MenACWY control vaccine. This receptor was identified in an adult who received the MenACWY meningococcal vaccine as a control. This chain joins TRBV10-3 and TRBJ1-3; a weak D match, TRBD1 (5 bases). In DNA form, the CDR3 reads TGTGCCATCAGTGAGTTGTCAGGGCATGGAAACACCATATATTTT. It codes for CAISELSGHGNTIYF.